This TCR beta chain was sequenced in a study of PD-1 blockade in classical Hodgkin lymphoma. This clone has just a few counts. The antigen is unknown. Overall study findings and caveats: CD4+ TCR diversity rose significantly by C4D1, and CD8+ TCR diversity did not. The diversity seen at baseline in complete responders resembled that of newly diagnosed patients.

Relapses following autologous stem cell transplantation were seen in all patients, with brentuximab vedotin exposure varying. Clones were sequenced by immunoSEQ multiplex PCR, and TCRdb holds only the in-frame ones, with some missing. This sample carries about 20,000 clones, roughly four fifths of them seen once, and the ten largest clones take less than 25%. There are 16 residues in the CDR3. V was pared by 4 bases and J by 6 bases, with 12 bases of the junction left unmatched. Looked up from germline, CDR1 is SQVTM and CDR2 is ANQGSEA. The clonotype comes from a human donor with classical Hodgkin lymphoma. The sequences come from peripheral blood mononuclear cells (PBMCs), collected before the second cycle of nivolumab. This rearrangement joins TRBV29-1 to TRBJ2-1, with 10 bases lining up with TRBD2. CDR3 in amino acids: CSVGGSTSGISNEQFF. The CDR3 coding sequence is TGCAGCGTTGGGGGCTCCACTAGCGGGATATCCAATGAGCAGTTCTTC.